This section outlines one T cell receptor beta chain sequence together with its context. The sample holds one count of this clone. Its antigen target is currently unknown. Qualities for individual bases were not recorded, and no much larger clone is one base off. The sample comes from a study of blood T cell repertoires in COVID-19 (dated by TCRdb to about 2020). Regarding the research as a whole: Samples covering the acute and convalescent phases of COVID-19 were provided by collaborators in the United States, Italy and Spain. Deeply sampled blood TCRbeta repertoires from subjects exposed to, actively infected with, or recovered from COVID-19 were included in the dataset. The prospective study material was composed of cDNA or gDNA derived from T cells, B-cell-depleted T cells, or PBMCs. Nearly every sample came with metadata listing a de-identified subject ID, COVID-19 status, age in years and sex. Where available, HLA class I and class II types were taken from metadata supplied by the sample provider and were not determined by assay-based typing. A freely available public database, intended as a resource for researchers studying the immune response to SARS-CoV-2, is where the repertoires were released. Samples were obtained from the ongoing ImmuneRACE study (first 160 participants) and from 1,254 subjects provided by 6 global collaborators.

V ends up 5 bases short and J 5 bases short, with an unmatched junction base count of 2. The CDR3 has 13 amino acids, counting the end cysteine and phenylalanine. CDR3 DNA only is kept here, 39 bases in frame from base 1. Overall results and qualifications from the work: Clinical and demographic metadata were provided uncurated, with the amount varying by source and participant.

Each collaborating institution followed its own protocols to collect whole blood in K2EDTA tubes. For TCRbeta analysis, collaborators shipped samples in one of three forms: frozen whole blood, isolated PBMCs, or DNA extracted from either of those sample types. The immunoSEQ Assay, a bias-controlled multiplex PCR, was used to amplify TCRbeta CDR3 regions from genomic DNA. Per the authors' processing: The number of nucleated cells in each sample was estimated from the amplification of reference gene primers within the assay. Sequence reads were collapsed and filtered to measure the absolute abundance of every unique TCRbeta CDR3 rearrangement. For each sample, productive Simpson clonality was calculated by taking the square root of Simpson's diversity index across productive rearrangements. Here the immuneACCESS table is served through TCRdb, limited to in-frame sequences with V and J called. Missing clones are a known gap in these copies; in checked studies unresolved V genes cover under half, and the rest lacks a known reason. The V and J calls and the clone size are those of that table, but D and trimming were determined from the DNA. This sample lists around 94,000 clones; approximately 86% were detected once. Together, the top ten hold 3% to 3.5% of the sample.

The source is a man in his fifties or sixties with acute or convalescent COVID-19. The chain is made from TRBV12-3 or TRBV12-4 and TRBJ2-1; 8 of the junction bases match TRBD2. What was sequenced was peripheral blood. The DNA sequence is TGTGCCAGCAGTGTCGGGAGGGACAATGAGCAGTTCTTC. Its translation is CASSVGRDNEQFF.